What follows are 19 T cell receptor beta chains derived from one specimen sequenced in a study of cytomegalovirus exposure and HLA in healthy donors. A multiplex PCR was run with 60 Vbeta primers and 13 Jbeta primers. Sequencing was performed with immunoSEQ multiplex PCR; in TCRdb, only in-frame clones are kept and a portion is missing. Altogether roughly 130,000 clones are present, about four fifths being singletons, with the ten largest covering roughly 1.2%. The sample comprised PBMCs. All receptors come from a male donor in good health and CMV-seropositive.

The chain has TRBV14 and TRBJ2-7; TRBD2 matches at 9 bases. This CDR3 is built from 17 residues. CDR1 is SGHDN, CDR2 FVKESK, per germline. The V gene end was trimmed by 0 bases and the J gene end by 7 bases; junction bases not matched to a gene: 13. DNA of the CDR3: TGTGCCAGCAGCCAAGATCAAGGCTTAGCGGGAGTGCGTGAGCAGTACTTC. Its translation is CASSQDQGLAGVREQYF.

The CDR3 DNA sequence: TGTGCCAGCAGCCGAGCGGCAGCTCTAGGCTATGGCTACACCTTC. It encodes CASSRAAALGYGYTF. The chain joins TRBV7-9 to TRBJ1-2; no definite D call. Germline V gives CDR1 SEHNR, CDR2 FQNEAQ (reference sequence). The V end lost 5 bases, the J end lost 4 bases, and 17 bases lay between the germline ends. The CDR3 is 15 amino acids.

The chain is built from TRBV27 and TRBJ1-2, with TRBD1 matching over 12 bases. The V gene's germline CDR1 is MNHEY and CDR2 SMNVEV (reference sequence). Unmatched junction bases numbered 13, after V lost 5 bases and J lost 3 bases. This CDR3 contains 18 residues. This chain's CDR3 is CASSPTPGQGALDYGYTF. CDR3 DNA: TGTGCCAGCAGTCCAACCCCGGGACAGGGGGCGTTGGACTATGGCTACACCTTC.

V and J are TRBV27 and TRBJ1-3, with no clear D. The CDR3 covers 15 residues. Germline loops: CDR1 MNHEY, CDR2 SMNVEV (reference sequence). V was pared by 6 bases and J by 4 bases, with 16 bases between. This CDR3 reads CASRPTRPGGNTIYF. The DNA for the CDR3 is TGTGCCAGCAGACCGACTCGCCCGGGGGGAAACACCATATATTTT.

The V call is TRBV5-6, the J call TRBJ1-2; 9 bases agree with TRBD1. The CDR3 spans 14 residues. The germline V gene encodes CDR1 SGHDT and CDR2 YYEEEE. The J segment lost 5 bases and the V segment lost 5 bases, leaving 7 bases of the junction unmatched. The CDR3 DNA follows: TGTGCCAGCAGTATTCCCGGGACAGGGTATGGCTACACCTTC. Protein sequence: CASSIPGTGYGYTF.

The chain employs TRBV27 and TRBJ2-6, with D possibly being TRBD1 (5 bases). The CDR3 is 18 residues long. Per the germline V gene, CDR1 is MNHEY and CDR2 is SMNVEV (reference sequence). Trimming took 0 bases from V and 3 from J, leaving 15 bases between them. The CDR3 sequence: CASSLSLMGPFGANVLTF. CDR3 sequence (DNA): TGTGCCAGCAGTTTATCGTTAATGGGGCCGTTTGGGGCCAACGTCCTGACTTTC.

The chain carries TRBV6-4 and TRBJ1-1; no reliable D call. The CDR3 is 11 residues long. Germline CDR1 MRHNA, CDR2 SNTAGT. The V and J ends lost 4 bases and 3 bases respectively, with 3 bases between them. The CDR3 region has the DNA TGTGCCAGCAGTGGAGACACTGAAGCTTTCTTT. It translates to CASSGDTEAFF.

The chain links TRBV11-2 to TRBJ2-6; TRBD2 might be the D (5 bases). V was pared by 3 bases and J by 1 base, with 10 bases between. CDR3 length: 16 amino acids. CDR1 is SGHAT, CDR2 FQNNGV, per germline. CDR3 DNA sequence: TGTGCCAGCAGCTTCCGACGGGATTCTGGGGCCAACGTCCTGACTTTC. Translating it yields CASSFRRDSGANVLTF.

The chain combines TRBV5-4 with TRBJ2-2; 7 positions agree with TRBD1. Trimming cost V 0 bases and J 0 bases; bases outside gene matches: 2. Per the germline V gene, CDR1 is SGHNT and CDR2 is YYREEE (reference sequence). The CDR3 is 16 residues long. CDR3 nucleotide sequence: TGTGCCAGCAGCTTGGAGGGGGCGGCGAACACCGGGGAGCTGTTTTTT. Its protein product is CASSLEGAANTGELFF. The variable domain in full, completed from reference TRBV5-4 and TRBJ2-2, reads ETGVTQSPTHLIKTRGQQVTLRCSSQSGHNTVSWYQQALGQGPQFIFQYYREEENGRGNFPPRFSGLQFPNYSSELNVNALELDDSALYLCASSLEGAANTGELFFGEGSRLTVL.

For this clone: A read error may produce the germline difference seen at one junction end. Distinct nucleotide sequences in the sample also encode this CDR3. The chain recombines TRBV19 with TRBJ1-5; no reliable D call. Per germline, CDR1 LNHDA and CDR2 SQIVND (reference sequence). This CDR3 comprises 14 residues. The CDR3 here is CASSLGSPRQPQHF. CDR3 nucleotides: TGCGCCAGTAGTCTCGGGTCTCCGAGACAGCCCCAGCATTTT.

The chain combines TRBV5-6 with TRBJ1-4, with TRBD1 as a possible D gene (6 bases). Germline V gene data show CDR1 as SGHDT and CDR2 as YYEEEE. The CDR3 runs 14 residues. The germline V and J ends were trimmed by 4 bases and 10 bases, with 17 bases remaining between them. For the CDR3, the DNA is TGTGCCAGCAGCACCCCCCGGGACATGGCAAAACTGTTTTTT. Its protein product is CASSTPRDMAKLFF.

This rearrangement joins TRBV6-4 to TRBJ1-5; the D is unclear. This CDR3 contains 14 residues. V lost 4 bases, J lost 1 base, and 8 bases lay in between. Germline V gives CDR1 MRHNA, CDR2 SNTAGT. The CDR3 sequence: CASSAEASNQPQHF. The CDR3, as DNA: TGTGCCAGCAGTGCCGAGGCGAGCAATCAGCCCCAGCATTTT.

The J gene is TRBJ2-5, the V gene TRBV5-5, with 8 nucleotides matching TRBD1. The CDR3 covers 15 residues. The germline V gene has CDR1 SGHKS and CDR2 YYEKEE (reference sequence). With V trimmed by 0 bases and J by 5 bases, 6 bases remained unmatched. The CDR3 DNA follows: TGTGCCAGCAGCTTGGTCGGAACAGGGGGGGAGACCCAGTACTTC. This gives the protein CASSLVGTGGETQYF.

V usage is TRBV9 and J usage is TRBJ1-2; D is undetermined. Trimming pared 0 bases from V and 8 bases from J, leaving 17 bases between. There are 15 residues in the CDR3. Germline lookup yields CDR1 SGDLS and CDR2 YYNGEE. The CDR3 here is CASSVDAGIFGGYTF. CDR3 coding DNA: TGTGCCAGCAGCGTAGACGCGGGGATTTTTGGCGGCTACACCTTC.

The gene calls are TRBV7-3 and TRBJ2-3, with a possible D match to TRBD2 (5 bases). Germline CDR1 is SGHTA and CDR2 is FQGTGA. The CDR3 sequence is 16 residues long. The V gene lost 3 bases and the J gene lost 4 bases, with 17 bases spanning the gap. The CDR3 sequence is CASSLTRDTQADTQYF. The CDR3 bases are TGTGCCAGCAGCTTGACCCGGGATACGCAGGCAGATACGCAGTATTTT.

This sequence joins TRBV2 and TRBJ1-4; 8 nucleotides agree with TRBD1. V shed 6 bases, J shed 7 bases, and the junction held 10 bases outside the gene matches. Germline CDR1 SNHLY, CDR2 FYNNEI. The CDR3 is 15 residues long. Here the CDR3 reads CASRTSGGLREKLFF. The DNA for the CDR3 is TGTGCCAGCAGAACCTCAGGGGGCTTACGTGAAAAACTGTTTTTT.

J is TRBJ2-5 and V is TRBV28, with a tentative D call TRBD1 (6 bases). This CDR3 contains 15 residues. Trimming cost V 6 bases and J 4 bases, with 18 bases left between them. Per the germline V gene, CDR1 is MDHEN and CDR2 is SYDVKM. CDR3 amino acids: CASSPSPQGRETQYF. The CDR3 nucleotides are TGTGCCAGCAGCCCCTCTCCACAGGGCCGAGAGACCCAGTACTTC.

V and J are TRBV7-9 and TRBJ2-7, with 13 bases matching TRBD2. Germline CDR1 SEHNR, CDR2 FQNEAQ (reference sequence). The CDR3 sequence is 15 residues long. Trimming took 4 bases from V and 4 from J; bases not matched to a gene: 4. CDR3 sequence (DNA): TGTGCCAGCAGCTCTACTAGCGGGAGGGCTTACGAGCAGTACTTC. It yields the protein CASSSTSGRAYEQYF.

J is TRBJ2-7 and V is TRBV5-1, with D maybe TRBD1 (6 bases). The CDR3 has 15 amino acids. With 0 bases removed from V and 2 bases from J, the gap between germline ends came to 12 bases. The V gene's germline CDR1 is SGHRS and CDR2 YFSETQ. The CDR3 DNA reads TGCGCCAGCAGCTTGGCCAGTAGGACAGCCTACGAGCAGTACTTC. Protein: CASSLASRTAYEQYF.